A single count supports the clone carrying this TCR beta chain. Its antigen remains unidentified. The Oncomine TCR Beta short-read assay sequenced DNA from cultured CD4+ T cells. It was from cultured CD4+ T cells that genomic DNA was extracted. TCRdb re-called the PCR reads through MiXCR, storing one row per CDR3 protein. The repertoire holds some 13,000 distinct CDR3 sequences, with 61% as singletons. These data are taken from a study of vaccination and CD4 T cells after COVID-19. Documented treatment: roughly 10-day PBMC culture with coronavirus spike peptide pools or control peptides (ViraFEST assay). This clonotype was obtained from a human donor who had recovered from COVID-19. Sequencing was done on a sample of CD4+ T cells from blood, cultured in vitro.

The CDR3 bases are TGTGCCAGTGGGGGGATAGGGGGTGATGGCTACACCTTC. Its protein is CASGGIGGDGYTF. The V and J genes are TRBV19 and TRBJ1-2; the D gene is possibly TRBD1 (6 bases). Per the germline V gene, CDR1 is LNHDA and CDR2 is SQIVND (reference sequence). This CDR3 is built from 13 residues. Deletions cut 8 bases from V and 6 bases from J, with 16 bases between.